These T cell receptor beta chains were read from a single sample in a study of OX40 agonist ivuxolimab in advanced cancers. Assay used: immunoSEQ multiplex PCR; TCRdb lists only in-frame clones, some missing. The table records around 80,000 clones, 70% to 90% of them present only once. This specimen consisted of CD4+ or CD8+ T cells sorted from blood, obtained in a trial of the OX40 agonist ivuxolimab. Source of these receptors: an adult with an advanced solid tumor such as melanoma, head and neck, liver or kidney cancer. Both conserved end residues are part of each CDR3. The D gene is left open where the match is weak. For some rows the clone size is stated as once, few or many, or as a class when expanded; others skip it.

V gene	clone size	J gene	CDR3 length	D gene	CDR3 protein	CDR3 DNA
TRBV6-5	few	TRBJ2-5	16	-	CASSYMGPGAGETQYF	TGTGCCAGCAGTTACATGGGTCCGGGGGCAGGGGAGACCCAGTACTTC
TRBV11-2	-	TRBJ2-5	15	-	CASSSYVPGGETQYF	TGTGCCAGCAGCTCCTACGTTCCAGGCGGGGAGACCCAGTACTTC
TRBV5-1	-	TRBJ2-3	17	TRBD2	CASSYRLAGGSADTQYF	TGCGCCAGCAGCTACCGATTAGCGGGAGGGTCGGCAGATACGCAGTATTTT
TRBV30	-	TRBJ2-6	13	-	CAWRGSGANVLTF	TGTGCCTGGAGGGGATCTGGGGCCAACGTCCTGACTTTC
TRBV30	-	TRBJ2-7	13	TRBD1	CAWSSGQFSQQYF	TGTGCCTGGAGTTCGGGACAGTTTTCCCAACAGTACTTC
TRBV23-1	-	TRBJ1-1	16	-	CASSQYSGPVGGKAFF	TGCGCCAGCAGTCAATACTCGGGCCCTGTGGGAGGGAAAGCTTTCTTT
TRBV11-2	once	TRBJ2-7	14	TRBD1	CASSQGQGRGEQYF	TGTGCCAGCAGCCAGGGACAGGGAAGGGGCGAGCAGTACTTC
TRBV28	-	TRBJ2-1	15	-	CASSRYPGAYNEQFF	TGTGCCAGCAGCCGTTACCCAGGGGCCTACAATGAGCAGTTCTTC
TRBV5-6	-	TRBJ2-1	13	-	CASSLGLYNEQFF	TGTGCCAGCAGCTTGGGGCTTTACAATGAGCAGTTCTTC
TRBV6-6	few	TRBJ1-5	16	TRBD1	CASTQLDRGRNQPQHF	TGTGCCAGCACCCAACTCGACAGGGGGCGCAATCAGCCCCAGCATTTT
TRBV6-5	-	TRBJ2-3	15	-	CASSYSRGDADTQYF	TGTGCCAGCAGTTACTCGAGGGGGGACGCAGATACGCAGTATTTT
TRBV7-3	-	TRBJ2-3	14	-	CASSLLPSTDTQYF	TGTGCCAGCAGCTTATTGCCTAGCACAGATACGCAGTATTTT
TRBV5-1	-	TRBJ2-2	14	TRBD1	CASSRTGEVGELFF	TGCGCCAGCAGCAGGACAGGGGAAGTCGGGGAGCTGTTTTTT
TRBV7-6	-	TRBJ1-6	14	TRBD1	CASSPTGWDSPLHF	TGTGCCAGCAGCCCGACAGGGTGGGATTCACCCCTCCACTTT
TRBV5-1	-	TRBJ2-7	13	-	CASSPPADKGMYF	TGCGCCAGCAGTCCCCCCGCCGACAAGGGTATGTACTTC
TRBV7-9	-	TRBJ1-4	19	-	CASSLMRFGGTSTNEKLFF	TGTGCCAGCAGCTTAATGAGGTTTGGCGGAACTTCAACTAATGAAAAACTGTTTTTT
TRBV25-1	once	TRBJ1-5	16	-	CASRGSGPISNQPQHF	TGTGCCAGCAGGGGATCGGGACCGATTAGCAATCAGCCCCAGCATTTT